Each of the 10 T cell receptor beta chains below was sequenced from the same sample in a study of cytomegalovirus exposure and HLA in healthy donors (dated by TCRdb to 2016 to 2017). Receptors were amplified or captured by the immunoSEQ multiplex PCR assay. The multiplex PCR relied on a mix of 60 forward primers for TCR Vbeta segments and 13 reverse primers for TCR Jbeta segments. TCRdb took this table from immuneACCESS and kept in-frame rearrangements with V and J called. Such tables lack part of the clones; where checked against another copy, unresolved V genes explain under half of the gap, and the rest is unexplained. This sample lists 110,000 or so clones; approximately 82% were detected once. In total, the top ten clones hold 7% to 10% of the sample. The material sequenced was PBMCs. The receptors stem from a man aged 35-49 years in good health and CMV-seropositive.

V and J are TRBV7-6 and TRBJ2-2; 8 positions agree with TRBD2. The V segment lost 1 base and the J segment 5 bases; nucleotides outside the gene matches: 9. The CDR3 contains 17 residues. The germline gives CDR1 SGHVS, CDR2 FNYEAQ. CDR3 coding DNA: TGTGCCAGCAGCTTAGGGCCCGGGGGGGCCCTAACCGGGGAGCTGTTTTTT. Translated, it gives CASSLGPGGALTGELFF.

This clone has a single count. The V call is TRBV27, the J call TRBJ1-2, with D possibly being TRBD1 (6 bases). The CDR3 extends over 15 amino acids. V was pared by 5 bases and J by 5 bases, with 18 bases between. Germline loops: CDR1 MNHEY, CDR2 SMNVEV (reference sequence). The CDR3 sequence: CASSPQGQMSYGYTF. The CDR3 DNA follows: TGTGCCAGCAGTCCCCAGGGGCAGATGAGTTATGGCTACACCTTC.

This clone was seen a handful of times. The chain carries TRBV21-1 and TRBJ1-5. TRBV21-1 is recorded as a pseudogene. CDR3 length: 12 residues. CDR3: CATPGCNQPQHF. CDR3 coding DNA: TGTGCCACCCCGGGGTGCAATCAGCCCCAGCATTTT.

This chain uses TRBV18 with TRBJ2-2; weak D call: TRBD1 (6 bases). Germline CDR1 KGHSH, CDR2 LQKENI. Trimming took off 3 bases at V and 4 bases at J, with 15 bases between the two ends. This CDR3 has 16 amino acids. CDR3 coding DNA: TGTGCCAGCTCACCGTTCCGGGACACCACCACCGGGGAGCTGTTTTTT. It specifies CASSPFRDTTTGELFF. The full variable domain, completed using reference TRBV18 and TRBJ2-2, is NAGVMQNPRHLVRRRGQEARLRCSPMKGHSHVYWYRQLPEEGLKFMVYLQKENIIDESGMPKERFSAEFPKEGPSILRIQQVVRGDSAAYFCASSPFRDTTTGELFFGEGSRLTVL.

This clone came up once. This rearrangement joins TRBV9 to TRBJ2-7; TRBD2 might be the D (6 bases). Germline assignment: CDR1 SGDLS and CDR2 YYNGEE. There are 15 residues in the CDR3. With 0 bases removed from V and 1 base from J, the gap between germline ends came to 11 bases. CDR3 DNA: TGTGCCAGCAGCGTAGGTGGAGGGGTGTCCTACGAGCAGTACTTC. Amino acid sequence: CASSVGGGVSYEQYF.

The V gene is TRBV29-1, the J gene TRBJ2-1; 8 bases agree with TRBD2. CDR1 SQVTM and CDR2 ANQGSEA come from the germline V gene. Trimming removed 4 bases from V and 7 bases from J; junction bases left unmatched: 3. This CDR3 has 12 amino acids. Here the CDR3 reads CSVGPSGNEQFF. The CDR3 region has the DNA TGCAGCGTTGGCCCTAGCGGGAATGAGCAGTTCTTC.

This clone was seen only a few times. V is TRBV7-9 and J is TRBJ2-7; maybe TRBD2 (7 bases). V lost 4 bases and J lost 4, with 23 bases in between. This CDR3 contains 17 residues. CDR1 and CDR2 from the germline V gene are SEHNR and FQNEAQ (reference sequence). In DNA form, the CDR3 reads TGTGCCAGCAGCTCCCCCCGGGCCCCCGGGGGGCTGTACGAGCAGTACTTC. Translation: CASSSPRAPGGLYEQYF.

The genes are TRBV6-5 and TRBJ2-7, with 11 nucleotides matching TRBD1. Germline V gene lookup returns CDR1 MNHEY and CDR2 SVGAGI. The V gene end was trimmed by 7 bases and the J gene end by 3 bases; junction bases not matched to a gene: 5. The CDR3 is 14 residues long. CDR3 DNA sequence: TGTGCCAGCACCCCCGGGACAGGGGGCTACGAGCAGTACTTC. Its translation: CASTPGTGGYEQYF.

CDR3: CASSLSRDTYGYTF. The CDR3 nucleotides read TGTGCCAGCTCACTTTCCAGGGATACCTATGGCTACACCTTC. The J gene is TRBJ1-2, the V gene TRBV18; the D gene is possibly TRBD1 (5 bases). The CDR3 covers 14 residues. The V and J ends lost 4 bases and 4 bases respectively, with 13 bases between them. Germline V gene sequence: CDR1 KGHSH, CDR2 LQKENI.

The V and J genes are TRBV9 and TRBJ2-1; the D gene is possibly TRBD1 (6 bases). Trimming shortened V by 4 bases and J by 4 bases, and 15 bases separated the two germline ends. The CDR3 contains 15 residues. The germline gives CDR1 SGDLS, CDR2 YYNGEE. CDR3 sequence (DNA): TGTGCCAGCAGCTTCCGGGACACCGGGTACAATGAGCAGTTCTTC. Protein: CASSFRDTGYNEQFF.